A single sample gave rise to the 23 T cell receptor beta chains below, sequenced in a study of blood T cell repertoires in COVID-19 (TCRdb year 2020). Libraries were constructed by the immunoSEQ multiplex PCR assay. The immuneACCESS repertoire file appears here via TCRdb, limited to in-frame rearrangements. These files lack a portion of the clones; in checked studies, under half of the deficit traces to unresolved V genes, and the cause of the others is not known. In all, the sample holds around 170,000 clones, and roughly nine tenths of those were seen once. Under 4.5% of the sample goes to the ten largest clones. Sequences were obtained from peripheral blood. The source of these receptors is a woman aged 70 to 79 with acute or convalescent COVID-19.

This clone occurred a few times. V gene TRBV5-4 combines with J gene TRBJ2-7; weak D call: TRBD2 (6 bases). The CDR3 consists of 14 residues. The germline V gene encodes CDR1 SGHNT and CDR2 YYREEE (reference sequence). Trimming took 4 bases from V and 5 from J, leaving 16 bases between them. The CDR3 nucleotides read TGTGCCAGCAGCCCCCGACTGGGGGGAGACGAGCAGTACTTC. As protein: CASSPRLGGDEQYF.

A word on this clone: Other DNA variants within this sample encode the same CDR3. CDR3 bases: TGTGCCAGCAGCGTAACAGGGAACACTGAAGCTTTCTTT. This codes for CASSVTGNTEAFF. The rearrangement uses TRBV9 and TRBJ1-1; D may be TRBD1 (5 bases). In germline, CDR1 is SGDLS, CDR2 YYNGEE. V lost 1 base and J lost 1, with 5 bases in between. The CDR3 has 13 residues.

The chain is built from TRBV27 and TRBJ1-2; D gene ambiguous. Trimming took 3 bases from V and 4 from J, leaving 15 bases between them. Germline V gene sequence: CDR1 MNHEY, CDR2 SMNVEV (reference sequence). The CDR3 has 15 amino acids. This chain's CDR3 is CASSFFPLGSYGYTF. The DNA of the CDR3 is TGTGCCAGCAGTTTTTTCCCCCTTGGCAGCTATGGCTACACCTTC.

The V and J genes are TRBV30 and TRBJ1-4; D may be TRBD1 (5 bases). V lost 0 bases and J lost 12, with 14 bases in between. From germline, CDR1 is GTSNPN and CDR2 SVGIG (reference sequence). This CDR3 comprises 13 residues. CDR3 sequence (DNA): TGTGCCTGGAGTGTACGTAGGGGACTTGAACTGTTTTTT. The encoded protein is CAWSVRRGLELFF.

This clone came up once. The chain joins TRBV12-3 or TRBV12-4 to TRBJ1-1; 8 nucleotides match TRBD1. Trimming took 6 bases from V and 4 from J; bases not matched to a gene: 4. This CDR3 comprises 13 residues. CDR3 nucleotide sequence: TGTGCCAGCAGGGGAACAGGGGGCACTGAAGCTTTCTTT. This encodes CASRGTGGTEAFF.

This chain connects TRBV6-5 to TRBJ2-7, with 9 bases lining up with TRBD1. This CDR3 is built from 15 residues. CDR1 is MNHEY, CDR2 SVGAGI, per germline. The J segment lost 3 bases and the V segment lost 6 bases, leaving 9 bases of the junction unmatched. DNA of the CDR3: TGTGCCAGCAGAGTGGGACAGGGAGGAATCTACGAGCAGTACTTC. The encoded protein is CASRVGQGGIYEQYF.

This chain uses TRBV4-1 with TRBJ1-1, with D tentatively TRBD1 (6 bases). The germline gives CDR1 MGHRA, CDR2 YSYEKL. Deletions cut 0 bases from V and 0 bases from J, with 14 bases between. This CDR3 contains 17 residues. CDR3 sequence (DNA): TGCGCCAGCAGCCAAGATAGGGTAGGACAGATGAACACTGAAGCTTTCTTT. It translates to CASSQDRVGQMNTEAFF.

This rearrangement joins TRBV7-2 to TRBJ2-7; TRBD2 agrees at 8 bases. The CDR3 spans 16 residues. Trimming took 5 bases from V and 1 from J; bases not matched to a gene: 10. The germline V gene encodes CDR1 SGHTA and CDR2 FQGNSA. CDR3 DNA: TGTGCCAGCAGCAAAACCGGGACTAGTCTGTCCTACGAGCAGTACTTC. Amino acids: CASSKTGTSLSYEQYF.

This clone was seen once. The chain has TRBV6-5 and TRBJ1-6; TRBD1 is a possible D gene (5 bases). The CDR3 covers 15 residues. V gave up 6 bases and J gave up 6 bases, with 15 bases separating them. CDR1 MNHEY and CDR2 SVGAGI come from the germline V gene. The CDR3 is CASSVVGEGNSPLHF. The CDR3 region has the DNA TGTGCCAGCAGCGTGGTGGGGGAGGGTAATTCACCCCTCCACTTT.

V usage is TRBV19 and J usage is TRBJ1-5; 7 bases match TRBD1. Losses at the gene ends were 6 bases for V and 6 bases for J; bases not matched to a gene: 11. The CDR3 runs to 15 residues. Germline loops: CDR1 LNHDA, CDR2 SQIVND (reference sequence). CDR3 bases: TGTGCCAGTAGGCAAGCAGGGGGGTCTGGTCAGCCCCAGCATTTT. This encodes CASRQAGGSGQPQHF.

CDR3 protein: CAWRPTGAAGNTIYF. Written as DNA, the CDR3 is TGTGCCTGGAGACCCACAGGGGCGGCTGGAAACACCATATATTTT. This rearrangement joins TRBV30 to TRBJ1-3, with 7 bases identical to TRBD1. Unmatched junction bases numbered 7, after V lost 3 bases and J lost 2 bases. CDR1 and CDR2 (germline): GTSNPN, SVGIG (reference sequence). The CDR3 runs to 15 residues.

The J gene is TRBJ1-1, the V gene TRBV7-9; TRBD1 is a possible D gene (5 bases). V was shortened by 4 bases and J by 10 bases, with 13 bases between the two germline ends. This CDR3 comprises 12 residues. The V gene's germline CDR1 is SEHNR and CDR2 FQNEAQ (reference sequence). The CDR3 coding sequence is TGTGCCAGCAGCTCCGGTAGGGGTGTAGCTTTCTTT. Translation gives CASSSGRGVAFF.

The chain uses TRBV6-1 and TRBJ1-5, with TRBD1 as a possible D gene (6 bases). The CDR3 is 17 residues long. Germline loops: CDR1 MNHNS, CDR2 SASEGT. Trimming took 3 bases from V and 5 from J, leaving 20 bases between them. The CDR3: CASSDESYRALHQPQHF. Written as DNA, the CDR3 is TGTGCCAGCAGTGACGAATCCTACAGGGCTCTACATCAGCCCCAGCATTTT.

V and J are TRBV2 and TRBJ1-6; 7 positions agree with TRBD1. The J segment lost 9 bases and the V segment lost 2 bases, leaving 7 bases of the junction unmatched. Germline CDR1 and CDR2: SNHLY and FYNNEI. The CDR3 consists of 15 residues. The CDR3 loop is CASSESAGGISPLHF. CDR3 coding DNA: TGTGCCAGCAGTGAATCGGCAGGGGGTATTTCACCCCTCCACTTT. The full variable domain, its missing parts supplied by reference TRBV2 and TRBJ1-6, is EPEVTQTPSHQVTQMGQEVILRCVPISNHLYFYWYRQILGQKVEFLVSFYNNEISEKSEIFDDQFSVERPDGSNFTLKIRSTKLEDSAMYFCASSESAGGISPLHFGNGTRLTVT.

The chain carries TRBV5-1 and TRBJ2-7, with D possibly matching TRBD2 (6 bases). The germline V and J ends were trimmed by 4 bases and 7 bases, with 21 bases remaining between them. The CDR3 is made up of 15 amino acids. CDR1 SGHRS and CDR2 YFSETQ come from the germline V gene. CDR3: CASSPTGTRPGEQYF. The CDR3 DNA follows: TGCGCCAGCAGCCCAACCGGGACTCGACCGGGAGAGCAGTACTTC. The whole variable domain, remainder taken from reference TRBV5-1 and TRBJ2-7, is KAGVTQTPRYLIKTRGQQVTLSCSPISGHRSVSWYQQTPGQGLQFLFEYFSETQRNKGNFPGRFSGRQFSNSRSEMNVSTLELGDSALYLCASSPTGTRPGEQYFGPGTRLTVT.

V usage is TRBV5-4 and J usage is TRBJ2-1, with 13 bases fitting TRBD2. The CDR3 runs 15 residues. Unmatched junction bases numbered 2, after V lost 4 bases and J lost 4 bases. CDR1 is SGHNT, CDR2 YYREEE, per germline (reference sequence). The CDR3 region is CASSKLAGGYNEQFF. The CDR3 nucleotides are TGTGCCAGCAGCAAACTAGCGGGAGGGTACAATGAGCAGTTCTTC. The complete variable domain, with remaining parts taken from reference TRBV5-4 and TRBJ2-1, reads ETGVTQSPTHLIKTRGQQVTLRCSSQSGHNTVSWYQQALGQGPQFIFQYYREEENGRGNFPPRFSGLQFPNYSSELNVNALELDDSALYLCASSKLAGGYNEQFFGPGTRLTVL.

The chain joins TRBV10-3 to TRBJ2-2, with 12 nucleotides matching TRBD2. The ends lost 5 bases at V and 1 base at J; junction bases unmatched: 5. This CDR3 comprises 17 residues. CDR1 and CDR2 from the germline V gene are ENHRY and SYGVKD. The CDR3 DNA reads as TGTGCCATCAGTTCCGCGGGACTAGCGGGGAACACCGGGGAGCTGTTTTTT. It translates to CAISSAGLAGNTGELFF.

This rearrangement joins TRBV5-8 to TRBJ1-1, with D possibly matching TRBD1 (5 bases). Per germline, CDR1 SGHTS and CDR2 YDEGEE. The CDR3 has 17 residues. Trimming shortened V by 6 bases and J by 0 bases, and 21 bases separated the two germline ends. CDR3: CASIKAGLHRMNTEAFF. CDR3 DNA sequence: TGTGCCAGCATCAAAGCGGGACTACACCGAATGAACACTGAAGCTTTCTTT.

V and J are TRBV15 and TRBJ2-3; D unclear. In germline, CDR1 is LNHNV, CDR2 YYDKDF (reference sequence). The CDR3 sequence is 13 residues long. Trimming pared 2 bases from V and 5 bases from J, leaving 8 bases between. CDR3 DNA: TGTGCCACCAGCAGAACAGTTAAAGATACGCAGTATTTT. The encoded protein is CATSRTVKDTQYF.

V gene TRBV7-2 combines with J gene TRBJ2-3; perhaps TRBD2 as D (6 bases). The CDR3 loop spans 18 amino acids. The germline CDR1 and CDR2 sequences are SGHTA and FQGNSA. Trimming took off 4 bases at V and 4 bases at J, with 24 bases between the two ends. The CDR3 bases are TGTGCCAGCAGCTACGACCCCCGGAGGGGAAATTTAGCAGATACGCAGTATTTT. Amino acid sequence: CASSYDPRRGNLADTQYF.

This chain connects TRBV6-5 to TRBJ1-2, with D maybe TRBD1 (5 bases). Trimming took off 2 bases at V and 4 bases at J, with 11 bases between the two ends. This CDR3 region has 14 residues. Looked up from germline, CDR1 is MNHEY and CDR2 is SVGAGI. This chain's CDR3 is CASSYIGQSYGYTF. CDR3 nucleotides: TGTGCCAGCAGTTACATCGGACAAAGCTATGGCTACACCTTC.

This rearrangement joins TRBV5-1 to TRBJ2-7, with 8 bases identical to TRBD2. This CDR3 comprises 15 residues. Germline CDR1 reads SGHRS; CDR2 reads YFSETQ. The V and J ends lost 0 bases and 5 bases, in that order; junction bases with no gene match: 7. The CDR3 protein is CASSLEIAGHNEQYF. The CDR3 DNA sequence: TGCGCCAGCAGCTTGGAAATAGCGGGGCACAACGAGCAGTACTTC.

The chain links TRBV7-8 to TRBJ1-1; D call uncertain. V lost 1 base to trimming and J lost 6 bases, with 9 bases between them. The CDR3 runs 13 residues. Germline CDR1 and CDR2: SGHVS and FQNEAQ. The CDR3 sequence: CASSLVSSAEAFF. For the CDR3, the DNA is TGTGCCAGCAGCTTAGTCTCGTCGGCTGAAGCTTTCTTT. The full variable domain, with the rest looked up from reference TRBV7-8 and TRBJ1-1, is GAGVSQSPRYKVAKRGQDVALRCDPISGHVSLFWYQQALGQGPEFLTYFQNEAQLDKSGLPSDRFFAERPEGSVSTLKIQRTQQEDSAVYLCASSLVSSAEAFFGQGTRLTVV.